The rows below give T cell receptor beta chains drawn from one sample of a study of T cells in localized non-small cell lung cancer. Some clones are missing from TCRdb's copy, which holds only in-frame ones; the method was immunoSEQ multiplex PCR. The data contain around 25,000 clones, less than 90% of them singletons. The specimen was peripheral blood, collected before any cancer treatment. These receptors all come from a female donor older than 55 with stage I lung adenocarcinoma. The CDR3 runs from the conserved cysteine through the conserved F or W. The D gene is left open where the match is weak. Clone size is stated in some rows and not others, as once, few, many or a class when expanded.

j_call: TRBJ2-2; cdr3_length: 12; clone_size: few; v_call: TRBV6-5; d_call: .; cdr3_aa: CASSSITGELFF; cdr3_nt: TGTGCCAGCAGCTCCATCACCGGGGAGCTGTTTTTT
j_call: TRBJ2-7; cdr3_length: 14; clone_size: .; v_call: TRBV14; d_call: .; cdr3_aa: CASSPGRGSYEQYF; cdr3_nt: TGTGCCAGCAGCCCCGGACGGGGGTCCTACGAGCAGTACTTC
j_call: TRBJ1-6; cdr3_length: 14; clone_size: .; v_call: TRBV7-2; d_call: .; cdr3_aa: CASSLGGDHSPLHF; cdr3_nt: TGTGCCAGCAGCTTAGGGGGGGACCATTCACCCCTCCACTTT
j_call: TRBJ2-7; cdr3_length: 14; clone_size: .; v_call: TRBV2; d_call: TRBD1; cdr3_aa: CASRTGQGTYEQYF; cdr3_nt: TGTGCCAGCAGGACGGGACAGGGCACCTACGAGCAGTACTTC
j_call: TRBJ2-7; cdr3_length: 14; clone_size: .; v_call: TRBV19; d_call: TRBD1; cdr3_aa: CASSFGKGAYEQYF; cdr3_nt: TGTGCCAGTAGTTTCGGAAAGGGGGCGTACGAGCAGTACTTC
j_call: TRBJ2-5; cdr3_length: 16; clone_size: .; v_call: TRBV15; d_call: TRBD2; cdr3_aa: CATSRRVGGSVETQYF; cdr3_nt: TGTGCCACCAGCAGACGGGTGGGGGGGAGTGTGGAGACCCAGTACTTC
j_call: TRBJ1-2; cdr3_length: 12; clone_size: .; v_call: TRBV7-2; d_call: .; cdr3_aa: CASSLAYRGYTF; cdr3_nt: TGTGCCAGCAGCTTAGCGTACCGCGGCTACACCTTC
j_call: TRBJ1-1; cdr3_length: 13; clone_size: .; v_call: TRBV11-2; d_call: .; cdr3_aa: CASSPRENTEAFF; cdr3_nt: TGTGCCAGCAGCCCCAGGGAGAACACTGAAGCTTTCTTT
j_call: TRBJ2-1; cdr3_length: 15; clone_size: .; v_call: TRBV5-6; d_call: TRBD2; cdr3_aa: CASSRRTSGGDEQFF; cdr3_nt: TGTGCCAGCAGCAGGAGGACTAGCGGGGGCGATGAGCAGTTCTTC
j_call: TRBJ1-1; cdr3_length: 14; clone_size: few; v_call: TRBV9; d_call: TRBD1; cdr3_aa: CASSPGTANTEAFF; cdr3_nt: TGTGCCAGCAGCCCTGGGACAGCTAACACTGAAGCTTTCTTT
j_call: TRBJ1-1; cdr3_length: 12; clone_size: .; v_call: TRBV27; d_call: .; cdr3_aa: CASRTGNTEAFF; cdr3_nt: TGTGCCAGCAGAACAGGAAACACTGAAGCTTTCTTT
j_call: TRBJ1-1; cdr3_length: 13; clone_size: few; v_call: TRBV10-3; d_call: TRBD1; cdr3_aa: CAISVTGGAWTFF; cdr3_nt: TGTGCCATCAGTGTTACAGGGGGCGCGTGGACTTTCTTT
j_call: TRBJ2-1; cdr3_length: 14; clone_size: .; v_call: TRBV30; d_call: TRBD1; cdr3_aa: CAWKGTGASNEQFF; cdr3_nt: TGTGCCTGGAAGGGGACAGGGGCCAGCAATGAGCAGTTCTTC
j_call: TRBJ1-1; cdr3_length: 12; clone_size: .; v_call: TRBV5-1; d_call: .; cdr3_aa: CASSYENTEAFF; cdr3_nt: TGCGCCAGCAGTTACGAGAACACTGAAGCTTTCTTT
j_call: TRBJ2-2; cdr3_length: 16; clone_size: .; v_call: TRBV27; d_call: TRBD1; cdr3_aa: CASRLQDRKNTGELFF; cdr3_nt: TGTGCCAGCAGGCTCCAGGACAGGAAGAACACCGGGGAGCTGTTTTTT
j_call: TRBJ1-5; cdr3_length: 14; clone_size: .; v_call: TRBV9; d_call: TRBD1; cdr3_aa: CASSAGTGNQPQHF; cdr3_nt: TGTGCCAGCAGCGCCGGGACAGGGAATCAGCCCCAGCATTTT
j_call: TRBJ1-1; cdr3_length: 14; clone_size: .; v_call: TRBV5-6; d_call: .; cdr3_aa: CASSLGRVNTEAFF; cdr3_nt: TGTGCCAGCAGCTTGGGAAGGGTGAACACTGAAGCTTTCTTT
j_call: TRBJ1-1; cdr3_length: 15; clone_size: few; v_call: TRBV10-3; d_call: .; cdr3_aa: CAISDFGTSNTEAFF; cdr3_nt: TGTGCCATCAGTGATTTCGGGACATCTAACACTGAAGCTTTCTTT
j_call: TRBJ2-5; cdr3_length: 18; clone_size: .; v_call: TRBV7-6; d_call: .; cdr3_aa: CASSLPTRREGRRETQYF; cdr3_nt: TGTGCCAGCAGCTTACCGACTCGACGCGAGGGACGACGGGAGACCCAGTACTTC
j_call: TRBJ2-7; cdr3_length: 14; clone_size: .; v_call: TRBV25-1; d_call: .; cdr3_aa: CASSDWAGYYEQYF; cdr3_nt: TGTGCCAGCAGTGACTGGGCGGGGTACTACGAGCAGTACTTC
j_call: TRBJ2-1; cdr3_length: 16; clone_size: .; v_call: TRBV19; d_call: TRBD1; cdr3_aa: CASSPQGQPGGDEQFF; cdr3_nt: TGTGCCAGTAGTCCGCAGGGCCAGCCAGGGGGTGATGAGCAGTTCTTC
j_call: TRBJ2-1; cdr3_length: 17; clone_size: .; v_call: TRBV10-2; d_call: TRBD2; cdr3_aa: CASSESPSGGLRGEQFF; cdr3_nt: TGCGCCAGCAGTGAGTCTCCTAGCGGGGGTCTTCGGGGTGAGCAGTTCTTC
j_call: TRBJ2-7; cdr3_length: 13; clone_size: .; v_call: TRBV13; d_call: .; cdr3_aa: CASSLGSAYEQYF; cdr3_nt: TGTGCCAGCAGCTTAGGATCCGCCTACGAGCAGTACTTC
j_call: TRBJ1-2; cdr3_length: 15; clone_size: .; v_call: TRBV5-1; d_call: .; cdr3_aa: CASSPEPGPLYGYTF; cdr3_nt: TGCGCCAGCAGCCCAGAGCCCGGGCCACTCTATGGCTACACCTTC
j_call: TRBJ2-7; cdr3_length: 13; clone_size: .; v_call: TRBV6-6; d_call: .; cdr3_aa: CASSYQAAYEQYF; cdr3_nt: TGTGCCAGCAGTTACCAAGCAGCCTACGAGCAGTACTTC
j_call: TRBJ2-1; cdr3_length: 17; clone_size: once; v_call: TRBV18; d_call: .; cdr3_aa: CASSPGSRGSSYNEQFF; cdr3_nt: TGTGCCAGCTCACCAGGGTCTCGGGGAAGCTCCTACAATGAGCAGTTCTTC
j_call: TRBJ2-7; cdr3_length: 15; clone_size: few; v_call: TRBV7-2; d_call: TRBD2; cdr3_aa: CASSVQSGSLYEQYF; cdr3_nt: TGTGCCAGCAGCGTCCAAAGCGGGAGTCTCTACGAGCAGTACTTC
j_call: TRBJ2-3; cdr3_length: 13; clone_size: .; v_call: TRBV6-1; d_call: .; cdr3_aa: CASSDGVWDTQYF; cdr3_nt: TGTGCCAGCAGTGACGGGGTTTGGGATACGCAGTATTTT
j_call: TRBJ1-2; cdr3_length: 14; clone_size: .; v_call: TRBV6-8; d_call: TRBD1; cdr3_aa: CASSSDRGRGGYTF; cdr3_nt: TGTGCCAGCAGTTCTGACAGGGGGCGAGGTGGCTACACCTTC
j_call: TRBJ2-3; cdr3_length: 16; clone_size: .; v_call: TRBV7-9; d_call: .; cdr3_aa: CASSLGRDKYTDTQYF; cdr3_nt: TGTGCCAGCAGCTTAGGTAGGGACAAGTACACAGATACGCAGTATTTT
j_call: TRBJ1-5; cdr3_length: 15; clone_size: .; v_call: TRBV19; d_call: .; cdr3_aa: CASSIGAVNNQPQHF; cdr3_nt: TGTGCCAGTAGTATTGGGGCGGTGAACAATCAGCCCCAGCATTTT
j_call: TRBJ1-2; cdr3_length: 13; clone_size: .; v_call: TRBV7-9; d_call: .; cdr3_aa: CASSSRGNYGYTF; cdr3_nt: TGTGCCAGCAGCTCTCGCGGGAACTATGGCTACACCTTC
j_call: TRBJ2-1; cdr3_length: 15; clone_size: .; v_call: TRBV11-3; d_call: TRBD2; cdr3_aa: CASSLGTSDYNEQFF; cdr3_nt: TGTGCCAGCAGCCTCGGGACTAGCGACTACAATGAGCAGTTCTTC
j_call: TRBJ2-5; cdr3_length: 14; clone_size: .; v_call: TRBV7-6; d_call: .; cdr3_aa: CASSRGGLQETQYF; cdr3_nt: TGTGCCAGCTCTAGGGGGGGCCTCCAAGAGACCCAGTACTTC
j_call: TRBJ2-6; cdr3_length: 16; clone_size: .; v_call: TRBV25-1; d_call: TRBD2; cdr3_aa: CASSRGGLSGANVLTF; cdr3_nt: TGTGCCAGCAGTCGGGGGGGCCTCTCTGGGGCCAACGTCCTGACTTTC
j_call: TRBJ2-3; cdr3_length: 16; clone_size: .; v_call: TRBV9; d_call: .; cdr3_aa: CASSVERTRGADTQYF; cdr3_nt: TGTGCCAGCAGCGTAGAACGGACACGGGGCGCAGATACGCAGTATTTT
j_call: TRBJ1-6; cdr3_length: 15; clone_size: .; v_call: TRBV28; d_call: .; cdr3_aa: CASSFPRGNNSPLHF; cdr3_nt: TGTGCCAGCAGTTTTCCCAGGGGCAATAATTCACCCCTCCACTTT
j_call: TRBJ1-6; cdr3_length: 13; clone_size: .; v_call: TRBV10-3; d_call: .; cdr3_aa: CAIGGVSGSPLHF; cdr3_nt: TGTGCCATCGGGGGGGTTTCGGGTTCACCCCTCCACTTT
j_call: TRBJ1-5; cdr3_length: 18; clone_size: .; v_call: TRBV5-1; d_call: .; cdr3_aa: CASSLYGRDVDSNQPQHF; cdr3_nt: TGCGCCAGCAGCTTGTATGGCCGGGACGTTGATAGCAATCAGCCCCAGCATTTT
j_call: TRBJ2-4; cdr3_length: 15; clone_size: .; v_call: TRBV6-5; d_call: .; cdr3_aa: CASSTIDRAKNIQYF; cdr3_nt: TGTGCCAGCAGCACAATCGACAGGGCCAAAAACATTCAGTACTTC